This T cell receptor beta chain was retrieved from a study of T cells in Graves' hyperthyroidism and ophthalmopathy. Patients showing uncontrolled infection, other autoimmune disease, pregnancy or lactation were ineligible. Template material for amplifying TCR beta CDR3 regions consisted of RNA transcripts. The study used the HTBI primer set for a first-round RT-PCR of the TCR CDR3. TCRdb reanalysed the multiplex PCR reads using MiXCR and keeps one entry per CDR3 protein. Among about 350,000 distinct CDR3 sequences, approximately 13% were seen once, and the ten largest hold approximately 25%. The CDR3 runs to 13 residues. V gave up 7 bases and J gave up 5 bases, with 12 bases separating them. The germline V gene encodes CDR1 MGHDK and CDR2 SYGVNS. Study observations and caveats: Blood also carried most thyroid clonotypes expanded above 0.001.

This clonotype was recorded at least ten times. Its antigen is unknown. The chain employs TRBV25-1 and TRBJ1-3; possible D gene TRBD1, 5 bases. This receptor was obtained from a woman between 25 and 40 years old with Graves' hyperthyroidism. The sequencing input was blood. The CDR3 protein is CASTGAGRNTIYF. CDR3 coding DNA: TGTGCCAGCACCGGCGCAGGGAGAAACACCATATATTTT. The full variable domain, in which reference TRBV25-1 and TRBJ1-3 provide the parts outside the CDR3, is EADIYQTPRYLVIGTGKKITLECSQTMGHDKMYWYQQDPGMELHLIHYSYGVNSTEKGDLSSESTVSRIRTEHFPLTLESARPSHTSQYLCASTGAGRNTIYFGEGSWLTVV.